These T cell receptor beta chains were read from a single sample in a study of OX40 agonist ivuxolimab in advanced cancers. Profiling relied on immunoSEQ multiplex PCR, and the TCRdb table lists in-frame clones only, not all of them. The table has about 70,000 clones, 82% seen once. Specimen: CD4+ or CD8+ T cells sorted from blood, collected in a trial of the OX40 agonist ivuxolimab. These receptors originate from an adult with an advanced solid tumor such as melanoma, head and neck, liver or kidney cancer. CDR3s include the opening cysteine and the closing phenylalanine or tryptophan. D genes are given only for firm matches. Clone size appears in some rows only: once, few, many, or a class for an expanded clone.

- - TRBJ2-7 TRBV5-4 TGTGCCAGCAGCTTGGCAGGGAGCAACGAGCAGTACTTC CASSLAGSNEQYF
- - TRBJ1-3 TRBV10-3 TGTGCCATCAGTTCAGCTGGCGCTGGAAACACCATATATTTT CAISSAGAGNTIYF
- - TRBJ1-6 TRBV5-8 TGTGCCAGCAGCTTGACAGGCCTTAATTCACCCCTCCACTTT CASSLTGLNSPLHF
- - TRBJ1-1 TRBV29-1 TGCAGCGTTGCCCGTAGTAGCACTGAAGCTTTCTTT CSVARSSTEAFF
- - TRBJ2-5 TRBV5-1 TGCGCCAGCAGCTTGGGTCTTGAGGTTGGGGAGACCCAGTACTTC CASSLGLEVGETQYF
- - TRBJ2-1 TRBV4-1 TGCGCCAGCGGGCACCAAAACAACTCGGGCCAGTTCTTC CASGHQNNSGQFF
- TRBD1 TRBJ1-4 TRBV28 TGTGCCAGCAGGCCTGAGGACAGGAAAAAACTGTTTTTT CASRPEDRKKLFF
- TRBD1 TRBJ1-2 TRBV6-6 TGTGCCAGCACAGGACAGGTACCTAACTATGGCTACACCTTC CASTGQVPNYGYTF
- TRBD1 TRBJ1-5 TRBV27 TGTGCCAGCAGGAGACAGGGAAGCAATCAGCCCCAGCATTTT CASRRQGSNQPQHF
few - TRBJ2-5 TRBV5-1 TGCGCCAGCAGCCTTATACCCGGGGAGACCCAGTACTTC CASSLIPGETQYF
- TRBD2 TRBJ2-5 TRBV5-1 TGCGCCAGCAGCTTGGGGTCGTGGACTAGCGTAGAGACCCAGTACTTC CASSLGSWTSVETQYF
- - TRBJ2-5 TRBV11-2 TGTGCCAGCAGCATTGAGAGACGGGCAGGGAAGGGAGAGACCCAGTACTTC CASSIERRAGKGETQYF
- TRBD1 TRBJ2-1 TRBV7-2 TGTGCCAGCAGCGCCATGACAGGGGCTTACAATGAGCAGTTCTTC CASSAMTGAYNEQFF
few TRBD2 TRBJ2-5 TRBV5-4 TGTGCCAGCAGCCCTCAACTAGCGGGAGAGACCCAGTACTTC CASSPQLAGETQYF
- TRBD2 TRBJ2-7 TRBV18 TGTGCCAGCTCACCACTTGGGTCGGGGGGGCATGGCGAGCAGTACTTC CASSPLGSGGHGEQYF
- TRBD1 TRBJ2-7 TRBV28 TGTGCCAGCAGGGGACAGGGTAAATACGAGCAGTACTTC CASRGQGKYEQYF
- - TRBJ2-1 TRBV7-9 TGTGCCAGCAGCCTCTTCTATGGGGGGGCGGGTGAGCAGTTCTTC CASSLFYGGAGEQFF
- TRBD1 TRBJ2-5 TRBV28 TGTGCCAGCAGTCGGACAGGGGGCGGCGTAGAGACCCAGTACTTC CASSRTGGGVETQYF
few - TRBJ2-2 TRBV18 TGTGCCAGCTCACCACCGATCGGGGTGAGAGGGGAGCTGTTTTTT CASSPPIGVRGELFF
- - TRBJ1-2 TRBV28 TGTGCCAGCAGCCCCCCCCCGGGGGCCGCCTCAGTAAGGGGCTACACCTTC CASSPPPGAASVRGYTF
- - TRBJ1-3 TRBV10-3 TGTGCCATCACTACGTCACCGGGTTTCAATGGAAACACCATATATTTT CAITTSPGFNGNTIYF
- - TRBJ2-3 TRBV27 TGTGCCAGCAGTTTAAGCCGGAGCACAGATACGCAGTATTTT CASSLSRSTDTQYF
- - TRBJ2-1 TRBV19 TGTGCCAGTAGTACCCAGCTCTACAATGAGCAGTTCTTC CASSTQLYNEQFF
- TRBD1 TRBJ2-7 TRBV6-6 TGTGCCAGCAGGGCGGGACAGGGAAAAGTCTACGAGCAGTACTTC CASRAGQGKVYEQYF
- - TRBJ1-6 TRBV6-5 TGTGCCAGCAGTCGGAGCTCCTATAATTCACCCCTCCACTTT CASSRSSYNSPLHF
- TRBD2 TRBJ2-1 TRBV6-5 TGTGCCAGCAGACGACTAGCGGGGGGGGACAATGAGCAGTTCTTC CASRRLAGGDNEQFF
- - TRBJ1-6 TRBV7-2 TGTGCCAGCAGCTTAGGTTACGGTAATTCACCCCTCCACTTT CASSLGYGNSPLHF
- - TRBJ1-2 TRBV5-1 TGCGCCAGCAGCTCGGGGGAGCTGGCGGACCCTGGCTACACCTTC CASSSGELADPGYTF
few - TRBJ1-2 TRBV5-4 TGTGCCAGCCGGACGGTTGGTAGCTATGGCTACACCTTC CASRTVGSYGYTF
- - TRBJ1-2 TRBV28 TGTGCCAGCAGACCCGGACATCTCTATGGCTACACCTTC CASRPGHLYGYTF
- - TRBJ2-7 TRBV6-1 TGTGCCAGCATGAAGCGCTCCTCCTACGAGCAGTACTTC CASMKRSSYEQYF
- TRBD1 TRBJ1-5 TRBV19 TGTGCCAGTAGTAGTACAGGGGCGGGTCAGCCCCAGCATTTT CASSSTGAGQPQHF
- TRBD1 TRBJ2-5 TRBV4-3 TGCGCCAGCAGTCCCTGGACAGGGCGACAAGAGACCCAGTACTTC CASSPWTGRQETQYF
once TRBD1 TRBJ2-7 TRBV6-1 TGTGCCAGCAGTAAACACAGGGGACACTACGAGCAGTACTTC CASSKHRGHYEQYF
- - TRBJ2-7 TRBV7-8 TGTGCCAGCAGCTACAGGGTTTCCTCCTACGAGCAGTACTTC CASSYRVSSYEQYF
- - TRBJ2-1 TRBV28 TGTGCCAGCAGTTTAGGGAATGTAAATGAGCAGTTCTTC CASSLGNVNEQFF
- TRBD2 TRBJ2-1 TRBV15 TGTGCCACCAGCAGCTATGGGACTAGCGGGAAGGATGAGCAGTTCTTC CATSSYGTSGKDEQFF
few - TRBJ2-1 TRBV18 TGTGCCAGCTCCCCCCAGAACCAACAGTACAATGAGCAGTTCTTC CASSPQNQQYNEQFF
- TRBD1 TRBJ2-7 TRBV5-5 TGTGCCAGCAGCTTGGCCAGAGCCCGGGACAGCCTATTCTTC CASSLARARDSLFF
- - TRBJ1-2 TRBV2 TGTGCCAGCGGTGAAGAACTACCGGACGGCTACACCTTC CASGEELPDGYTF
- TRBD2 TRBJ2-3 TRBV4-1 TGCGCCAGCAGCCAAGATCGAGGACTAGCGGGGGGGCCTTTGGGAGATACGCAGTATTTT CASSQDRGLAGGPLGDTQYF
- - TRBJ2-1 TRBV5-4 TGTGCCAGCAGTTTGGACGGCAGCTCCTACAATGAGCAGTTCTTC CASSLDGSSYNEQFF
- - TRBJ2-5 TRBV2 TGTGCCAGCAGTGGATCAGGTCGGGGAGAGCAGTACTTC CASSGSGRGEQYF
- - TRBJ2-2 TRBV4-2 TGTGCCAGCAGCGAAACGGGGCTGACCGGGGAGCTGTTTTTT CASSETGLTGELFF
- TRBD1 TRBJ2-1 TRBV6-4 TGTGCCAGCAGTGAGAGGACAGGGTCCTACAATGAGCAGTTCTTC CASSERTGSYNEQFF
- - TRBJ1-1 TRBV7-2 TGTGCCAGCAGCTTAGTGGCAGATTACGGAAACCCCATGAACACTGAAGCTTTCTTT CASSLVADYGNPMNTEAFF
- - TRBJ2-3 TRBV20-1 TGCAGTGCTAGCGCGGATACGCAGTATTTT CSASADTQYF
- - TRBJ2-2 TRBV5-1 TGCGCCAGCAGCTTCGGCGGGGTCTCCGGGGAGCTGTTTTTT CASSFGGVSGELFF
once TRBD1 TRBJ1-2 TRBV29-1 TGCAGCGTGGGGACAGGGGGCCTGGGCTACACCTTC CSVGTGGLGYTF
- - TRBJ1-4 TRBV2 TGTGCCAGCAATGGCGGGGCCGTTAATGAAAAACTGTTTTTT CASNGGAVNEKLFF
- TRBD2 TRBJ2-7 TRBV5-4 TGTGCCAGCAGCTTGGTGACTAGCGGGAGCCCCGGGTCCTACGAGCAGTACTTC CASSLVTSGSPGSYEQYF
- - TRBJ2-4 TRBV4-1 TGCGCCAGCAGCCAAGAGCTGGGGGCAGGGGGGTGGAAAAACATTCAGTACTTC CASSQELGAGGWKNIQYF
- TRBD2 TRBJ2-1 TRBV10-3 TGTGCCATCAGTGATAGCGGGGGCCACAATGAGCAGTTCTTC CAISDSGGHNEQFF